These 15 T cell receptor beta chains share one sample of origin, sequenced in a study of regulatory T cells in long-lasting Graves disease. Construction of the TCR beta libraries employed iRepertoire HTBI primers in conjunction with Arm-PCR of CDR3 regions. TCRdb reprocessed the multiplex PCR reads via MiXCR and lists one record per CDR3 protein. The top ten hold over 20% of the sample, which has more than 300,000 distinct CDR3 sequences, around 16% seen once. Time point meaning: newly diagnosed GD, antithyroid drugs for less than 3 months. The TCR library used RNA extracted from PBMCs. The same sample was also studied in work on T cells in Graves' hyperthyroidism and ophthalmopathy.

Specimen: peripheral blood mononuclear cells (PBMCs), collected at new diagnosis, from a patient treated with antithyroid drugs. The source is a woman younger than 35 with Graves disease.

This clonotype was seen ten or more times. The chain carries TRBV5-1 and TRBJ2-1, with 11 bases aligning to TRBD2. The V gene's germline CDR1 is SGHRS and CDR2 YFSETQ. The V segment lost 6 bases and the J segment 4 bases; nucleotides outside the gene matches: 3. The CDR3 is 14 amino acids. CDR3: CASTGTSGYNEQFF. The CDR3 nucleotides are TGCGCCAGCACCGGGACTAGCGGTTACAATGAGCAGTTCTTC.

This clonotype occurred many times. The chain's CDR3 is CASSENTEAFF. DNA for the CDR3: TGTGCCAGCAGTGAGAACACTGAAGCTTTCTTT. The chain is built from TRBV2 and TRBJ1-1; the D is unclear. This CDR3 has 11 residues. The germline CDR1 and CDR2 sequences are SNHLY and FYNNEI. The V end was cut by 3 bases, the J end by 1 base, with 0 bases between.

The sample holds many counts of this clonotype. The chain has TRBV2 and TRBJ2-7; D possibly corresponds to TRBD2 (6 bases). Per germline, CDR1 SNHLY and CDR2 FYNNEI. The CDR3 has 15 amino acids. V shed 7 bases and J shed 6 bases, with 22 bases lying between them. CDR3 bases: TGTGCCAGCACTCCGCAAATGGCGGGCGGGATCGAGCAGTACTTC. It codes for CASTPQMAGGIEQYF. Variable domain in full (rest from reference TRBV2 and TRBJ2-7): EPEVTQTPSHQVTQMGQEVILRCVPISNHLYFYWYRQILGQKVEFLVSFYNNEISEKSEIFDDQFSVERPDGSNFTLKIRSTKLEDSAMYFCASTPQMAGGIEQYFGPGTRLTVT.

This clonotype was recorded at least ten times. The J gene is TRBJ2-6, the V gene TRBV5-1; D is unresolved. The ends were cut back, 0 bases at V and 1 base at J, with 5 bases in the middle. Germline lookup yields CDR1 SGHRS and CDR2 YFSETQ. The CDR3 sequence is 15 residues long. The CDR3 region has the DNA TGCGCCAGCAGCTTGGACGAGTCTGGGGCCAACGTCCTGACTTTC. Translated, it gives CASSLDESGANVLTF.

At least ten counts were recorded for this clonotype. This rearrangement joins TRBV28 to TRBJ2-5; 11 positions agree with TRBD2. Trimming took 2 bases from V and 5 from J; bases not matched to a gene: 4. This CDR3 region has 15 residues. The germline CDR1 and CDR2 sequences are MDHEN and SYDVKM. DNA for the CDR3: TGTGCCAGCAGTTTAATCTCTAGCGGGGGGGAGACCCAGTACTTC. Protein sequence: CASSLISSGGETQYF.

This clonotype was seen a few times. Germline is not matched at one junction end, which may reflect a read error. The chain is built from TRBV5-1 and TRBJ1-4; no reliable D call. The length of the CDR3 is 15 residues. Per germline, CDR1 SGHRS and CDR2 YFSETQ. The CDR3 nucleotides are TGCGCCAGCAGCTGGACCGGCAATAGGAATGAAGAACTGTTTTTT. This codes for CASSWTGNRNEELFF.

This clonotype was seen many times. The chain recombines TRBV10-3 with TRBJ2-5, with D perhaps matching TRBD1 (6 bases). The CDR3 totals 13 residues. V was pared by 6 bases and J by 2 bases, with 10 bases between. Germline loops: CDR1 ENHRY, CDR2 SYGVKD. The CDR3 region is CAIRTGLQETQYF. The CDR3, as DNA: TGTGCCATCAGAACAGGGTTACAAGAGACCCAGTACTTC.

This clonotype occurred a few times. The rearrangement joins TRBV28 to TRBJ1-3; D ambiguous. The CDR3 spans 11 residues. V was trimmed by 7 bases and J by 4 bases, leaving 5 bases between them. Germline V gene sequence: CDR1 MDHEN, CDR2 SYDVKM. The CDR3 protein is CASTPGNTIYF. The CDR3 DNA sequence: TGTGCCAGCACCCCGGGAAACACCATATATTTT.

There are a few counts of this clonotype. The DNA for the CDR3 is TGTGCCAGCAGTTTAGGGAACAGGGCGGGTACCGGGGAGCTGTTTTTT. Translated, it gives CASSLGNRAGTGELFF. The chain combines TRBV28 with TRBJ2-2; D perhaps matches TRBD1 (6 bases). The CDR3 is 16 amino acids. V was shortened by 2 bases and J by 5 bases, with 15 bases between the two germline ends. Germline V gives CDR1 MDHEN, CDR2 SYDVKM. The full variable domain, with the rest looked up from reference TRBV28 and TRBJ2-2, is DVKVTQSSRYLVKRTGEKVFLECVQDMDHENMFWYRQDPGLGLRLIYFSYDVKMKEKGDIPEGYSVSREKKERFSLILESASTNQTSMYLCASSLGNRAGTGELFFGEGSRLTVL.

CDR3 protein: CASIPSGGEGEKLFF. CDR3 nucleotide sequence: TGTGCCAGCATTCCTTCCGGGGGTGAAGGTGAAAAACTGTTTTTT. The chain has TRBV3-1 and TRBJ1-4; D is possibly TRBD1 (5 bases). V lost 7 bases and J lost 7, with 19 bases in between. This CDR3 is built from 15 residues. The germline V gene has CDR1 LGHDT and CDR2 YNNKEL (reference sequence). The full variable domain, completed using reference TRBV3-1 and TRBJ1-4, is DTAVSQTPKYLVTQMGNDKSIKCEQNLGHDTMYWYKQDSKKFLKIMFSYNNKELIINETVPNRFSPKSPDKAHLNLHINSLELGDSAVYFCASIPSGGEGEKLFFGSGTQLSVL.

This clonotype occurred many times. The chain employs TRBV13 and TRBJ2-6, with a weak D call TRBD2 (6 bases). Trimming took 5 bases from V and 2 from J, leaving 13 bases between them. Germline V gene lookup returns CDR1 PRHDT and CDR2 FYEKMQ (reference sequence). This CDR3 is 16 amino acids long. CDR3 residues: CASSGGVHTGANVLTF. The CDR3 DNA reads TGTGCCAGCAGCGGCGGGGTTCACACTGGGGCCAACGTCCTGACTTTC.

Many counts were recorded for this clonotype. CDR3: CASSEAATGYYNEQFF. The CDR3 DNA reads as TGTGCCAGCAGTGAAGCGGCGACAGGGTACTACAATGAGCAGTTCTTC. The chain uses TRBV2 and TRBJ2-1, with 7 nucleotides matching TRBD1. The CDR3 consists of 16 residues. Germline V gene data show CDR1 as SNHLY and CDR2 as FYNNEI. The junction had 5 bases not matched to a gene; V was cut back by 0 bases and J by 3 bases.

This clonotype was counted at least ten times. The rearrangement uses TRBV30 and TRBJ2-7; maybe TRBD1 (6 bases). This CDR3 contains 11 residues. The germline gives CDR1 GTSNPN, CDR2 SVGIG (reference sequence). Trimming left V 8 bases short and J 3 bases short, with 11 bases between. The CDR3 here is CASAQGYEQYF. The DNA for the CDR3 is TGTGCCAGCGCACAGGGCTACGAGCAGTACTTC. Together with reference TRBV30 and TRBJ2-7, the CDR3 gives the full variable domain: SQTIHQWPATLVQPVGSPLSLECTVEGTSNPNLYWYRQAAGRGLQLLFYSVGIGQISSEVPQNLSASRPQDRQFILSSKKLLLSDSGFYLCASAQGYEQYFGPGTRLTVT.

This clonotype was counted between two and nine times. The chain uses TRBV30 and TRBJ2-7; tentatively, D is TRBD1 or TRBD2 (6 bases each). CDR3 length: 18 amino acids. The V and J ends lost 2 bases and 1 base respectively, with 24 bases between them. Looked up from germline, CDR1 is GTSNPN and CDR2 is SVGIG (reference sequence). Written as DNA, the CDR3 is TGTGCCTGGAGTCACCCCGGAGGGGGAATATCTTTATCCTACGAGCAGTACTTC. It encodes CAWSHPGGGISLSYEQYF. The full variable domain, its missing parts supplied by reference TRBV30 and TRBJ2-7, is SQTIHQWPATLVQPVGSPLSLECTVEGTSNPNLYWYRQAAGRGLQLLFYSVGIGQISSEVPQNLSASRPQDRQFILSSKKLLLSDSGFYLCAWSHPGGGISLSYEQYFGPGTRLTVT.

Comments on this clonotype: A single base is all that separates this from a far larger clone, so a read error is likely. The rearrangement uses TRBV20-1 and TRBJ2-1, with D unresolved. Germline loops: CDR1 DFQATT, CDR2 SNEGSKA (reference sequence). The CDR3 loop spans 14 amino acids. Trimming cost V 2 bases and J 10 bases, with 18 bases left between them. The CDR3 protein is CSARSRTPLGEQFF. CDR3 coding DNA: TGCAGTGCTAGATCCAGGACCCCCTTGGGGGAGCAGTTCTTC.